Described below is a single TCR beta chain sequence and its context. This sample is drawn from a study of shared T cell receptors in the human thymus. Using immunoSEQ multiplex PCR, the repertoire was profiled, and TCRdb retains in-frame clones only, with some absent. The sample has hundreds of thousands of clones, around nine tenths seen once; the top ten hold approximately 0.011%. This CDR3 is built from 16 residues. CDR1 MNHEY and CDR2 SVGAGI come from the germline V gene. Trimming removed 1 base at V and 4 bases at J, with 13 bases between. This sample also belongs to another study, concerning human thymus T cells. That source adds: The people who donated were healthy Finnish babies having corrective surgery for congenital heart defects. Resected material from corrective heart surgery provided the thymus tissue analysed. Thymic and blood repertoires appeared to show biased V and J gene usage. Overlap was high between thymic repertoires from unrelated individuals, as reported in related research.

The chain is built from TRBV6-5 and TRBJ2-2; TRBD2 might be the D (6 bases). This TCR derives from a boy under two years old with a congenital heart defect. The sample comprised thymocytes. CDR3 residues: CASSYLPGSATGELFF. The CDR3 nucleotides read TGTGCCAGCAGTTACTTGCCCGGGAGTGCCACCGGGGAGCTGTTTTTT.